The clone carrying this T cell receptor beta chain was seen a handful of times. The sample comes from a study of metastatic and nonmetastatic thyroid tumors. TCRdb called clones again from the PCR reads with MiXCR. Here the sample spans roughly 71,000 clones, 18% being singletons. The CDR3 spans 17 residues. Germline loops: CDR1 LNHNV, CDR2 YYDKDF (reference sequence). The V gene lost 1 base and the J gene lost 9 bases, with 25 bases spanning the gap. Before thyroid surgery, none of the patients had received any treatment. The chain uses TRBV15 and TRBJ2-7, with D possibly being TRBD2 (5 bases). This sequence originates from a female donor with papillary thyroid cancer or a benign thyroid nodule (not recorded which). Some clones in this sample may be carry-over from other donors' samples. The specimen sequenced was blood. The CDR3 DNA reads TGTGCCACCAGCAGAGCGTTTGGAGGCGGCAGACTGCCGGGGCAGTACTTC. This encodes CATSRAFGGGRLPGQYF.